Described below is a single T cell receptor (beta chain) sequence and its context. This specimen belongs to a study of blood T cell repertoires in COVID-19. Study details: Both acute and convalescent COVID-19 samples were obtained from the United States, Italy and Spain. From T cells, B-cell-depleted T cells, or PBMCs came the material, which was cDNA or gDNA.

Generated by immunoSEQ multiplex PCR, the TCRdb table keeps only in-frame clones and is missing some. The table lists 300,000 to 350,000 clones, about 90% of them singletons, with 0.9% to 1.2% in the top ten. V dropped 4 bases and J dropped 2; count of bases not matched to a gene: 11. From germline, CDR1 is LNHDA and CDR2 SQIVND (reference sequence). The CDR3 runs 17 residues. Enrollees, about 18 to 95 years old, lived in around 23 US areas. The study counted Cohort 3 donors as recovered given two negative PCRs, clearance, or symptom resolution. This chain connects TRBV19 to TRBJ2-3; TRBD1 agrees at 8 bases. The sequence came from a woman aged 25-40 years who had recovered from COVID-19. Sequencing was performed on PBMCs or T cells enriched from blood (not recorded which). DNA for the CDR3: TGTGCCAGTAGTACGGGGACAGGAGATTTTTTCACAGATACGCAGTATTTT. Translation: CASSTGTGDFFTDTQYF.